The rows below give T cell receptor beta chains drawn from one sample of a study of regulatory T cells in long-lasting Graves disease. MiXCR, applied by TCRdb to the multiplex PCR reads, yields one record per CDR3 protein. The table records over 500,000 distinct CDR3 sequences, roughly a sixth of them present only once. This sample also belongs to another study, concerning T cells in Graves' hyperthyroidism and ophthalmopathy.

Sequenced material: peripheral blood mononuclear cells (PBMCs), taken at new diagnosis, from a patient treated with antithyroid drugs. These receptors all come from a man younger than 35 with Graves disease. The CDR3 runs from the conserved cysteine through the conserved F or W. Each record gives: V gene, CDR3 length, D gene, J gene, clone size, CDR3 DNA, CDR3 protein. D genes are given only for firm matches. Expanded clones are given a class, and other clones once, few, many or no size at all.

V: TRBV12-3/TRBV12-4; length: 15; D: TRBD2; J: TRBJ2-1; size: many; DNA: TGTGCCAGCAGTGAGACTAGCGGGAGATGGGATGAGCAGTTCTTC; CDR3: CASSETSGRWDEQFF
V: TRBV19; length: 15; D: -; J: TRBJ1-3; size: -; DNA: TGTGCCAGTAGTAGGACCGGGACAAGGGAGGACACCATATATTTT; CDR3: CASSRTGTREDTIYF
V: TRBV28; length: 15; D: TRBD1; J: TRBJ2-7; size: many; DNA: TGTGCCAGCAGTCCCCTGGACAGGGATTCCTACGAGCAGTACTTC; CDR3: CASSPLDRDSYEQYF
V: TRBV20-1; length: 13; D: -; J: TRBJ1-5; size: many; DNA: TGCAGTGCTTCAGGAGTAGCTAGTCAGCCCCAGCATTTT; CDR3: CSASGVASQPQHF
V: TRBV19; length: 13; D: -; J: TRBJ1-2; size: few; DNA: TGTGCCAGTAGCACAGGGTCCAACTATGGCTACACCTTC; CDR3: CASSTGSNYGYTF
V: TRBV7-3; length: 16; D: TRBD2; J: TRBJ2-3; size: many; DNA: TGTGCCAGCAGCCTCCCGGCGGGAGGCCGGCGGGGTACGCAGTATTTT; CDR3: CASSLPAGGRRGTQYF
V: TRBV29-1; length: 15; D: TRBD2; J: TRBJ2-3; size: few; DNA: TGCAGCGTTGGGGGCCTAGCGGGGACCACAGATACGCAGTATTTT; CDR3: CSVGGLAGTTDTQYF
V: TRBV7-8; length: 16; D: -; J: TRBJ2-7; size: -; DNA: TGTGCCAGCAGCCGCCGTCGGCTCCAGAGCTCCTACGAGCAGTACTTC; CDR3: CASSRRRLQSSYEQYF
V: TRBV28; length: 13; D: -; J: TRBJ2-1; size: many; DNA: TGTGCCAGCAGTACCACAGGGTCTACTGGAAAGTTCTTC; CDR3: CASSTTGSTGKFF
V: TRBV5-1; length: 16; D: -; J: TRBJ2-1; size: many; DNA: TGCGCCAGCAGCTTGGGTCGCACGAGCTCCTACAATGAGCAGTTCTTC; CDR3: CASSLGRTSSYNEQFF
V: TRBV4-1; length: 19; D: -; J: TRBJ2-5; size: -; DNA: TGCGCCAGCAGCCAAACTGGAAGGGAATTCGACAGGACAGCCGGGACCCAGTACTTC; CDR3: CASSQTGREFDRTAGTQYF
V: TRBV20-1; length: 16; D: TRBD1; J: TRBJ2-3; size: many; DNA: TGCAGTGCCGTCAACCTCCGGGACAGGGGAACAGATACGCAGTATTTT; CDR3: CSAVNLRDRGTDTQYF
V: TRBV10-1; length: 16; D: TRBD2; J: TRBJ2-7; size: -; DNA: TGCGCCAGCAGCTTTCTACTAGCGGGAGTAACGTACGAGCAGTACTTC; CDR3: CASSFLLAGVTYEQYF
V: TRBV13; length: 15; D: TRBD1; J: TRBJ2-1; size: -; DNA: TGTGCCAGCAGCTTGGGCAGGGGGCTCGTGAATGAGCAGTTCTTC; CDR3: CASSLGRGLVNEQFF
V: TRBV3-1; length: 15; D: -; J: TRBJ2-3; size: many; DNA: TGTGCCAGCAGCCAAGGGCGACGTAGCACAGATACGCAGTATTTT; CDR3: CASSQGRRSTDTQYF
V: TRBV5-1; length: 18; D: -; J: TRBJ2-6; size: many; DNA: TGCGCCAGCAGCTTTAAGGCAGGGCAAACCTCTGGGGCCAACGTCCTGACTTTC; CDR3: CASSFKAGQTSGANVLTF
V: TRBV11-3; length: 13; D: -; J: TRBJ1-1; size: many; DNA: TGTGCCAGCAGCTTAGAGCTGGACACTGAAGCTTTCTTT; CDR3: CASSLELDTEAFF
V: TRBV4-2; length: 17; D: TRBD2; J: TRBJ2-7; size: once; DNA: TGTGCCAGCAGCCAGGAGGGGAGGGTAGCGGGGTCCTACGAGCAGTACTTC; CDR3: CASSQEGRVAGSYEQYF
V: TRBV20-1; length: 13; D: -; J: TRBJ2-7; size: few; DNA: TGCAGTGCTAGAGATGGGGGAAGCTACGAGCAGTACTTC; CDR3: CSARDGGSYEQYF
V: TRBV6-1; length: 15; D: -; J: TRBJ1-4; size: -; DNA: TGTGCCAGCAGCTCCTACAGGGTATTCAATGAAAAACTGTTTTTT; CDR3: CASSSYRVFNEKLFF
V: TRBV5-1; length: 15; D: -; J: TRBJ2-7; size: few; DNA: TGCGCCAGCAGCTTGAGAACTAGCATTTCCTACGAGCAGTACTTC; CDR3: CASSLRTSISYEQYF
V: TRBV3-1; length: 19; D: TRBD2; J: TRBJ2-1; size: few; DNA: TGTGCCAGCAGCCCCGGGACAGCGGGAGGCCTGAGCTCCTACAATGAGCAGTTCTTC; CDR3: CASSPGTAGGLSSYNEQFF
V: TRBV11-2; length: 15; D: -; J: TRBJ1-2; size: many; DNA: TGTGCCAGCAGCTTAGTGGGCCAGGGCCGAGACGGCTACACCTTC; CDR3: CASSLVGQGRDGYTF
V: TRBV28; length: 14; D: -; J: TRBJ2-1; size: many; DNA: TGTGCCAGCAGTTTAGAGACTACGGACAATGAGCAGTTCTTC; CDR3: CASSLETTDNEQFF
V: TRBV28; length: 15; D: TRBD1; J: TRBJ1-5; size: few; DNA: TGTGCCAGCAGTTCGGGACAGAATAGCAATCAGCCCCAGCATTTT; CDR3: CASSSGQNSNQPQHF
V: TRBV28; length: 13; D: -; J: TRBJ2-7; size: many; DNA: TGTGCCAGCATAGGTTCGGGGAGCTACGAGCAGTACTTC; CDR3: CASIGSGSYEQYF